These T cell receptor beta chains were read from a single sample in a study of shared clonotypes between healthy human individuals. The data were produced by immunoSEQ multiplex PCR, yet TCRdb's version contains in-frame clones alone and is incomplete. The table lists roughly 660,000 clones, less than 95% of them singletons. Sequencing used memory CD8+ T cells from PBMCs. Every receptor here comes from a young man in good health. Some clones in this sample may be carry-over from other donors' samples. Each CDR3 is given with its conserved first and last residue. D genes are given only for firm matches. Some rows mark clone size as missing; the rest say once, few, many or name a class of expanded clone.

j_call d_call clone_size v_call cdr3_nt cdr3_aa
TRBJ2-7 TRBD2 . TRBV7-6 TGTGCCAGCAGCCCCCCCCTAGCGGGAGGGATCCACGAGCAGTACTTC CASSPPLAGGIHEQYF
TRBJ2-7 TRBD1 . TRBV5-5 TGTGCCAGCAGCTTGACCGGGACAGTTTACGAGCAGTACTTC CASSLTGTVYEQYF
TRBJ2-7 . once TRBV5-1 TGCGCCAGCAGCTCCCGGGAAGCAGCGTCCTACGAGCAGTACTTC CASSSREAASYEQYF
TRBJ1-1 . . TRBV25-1 TGTGCCAGCAGTGTTTCCGGCAGGGAAGCTGAAGCTTTCTTT CASSVSGREAEAFF
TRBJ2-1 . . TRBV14 TGTGCCAGCAGCCCCCGGGACACCTACTACAATGAGCAGTTCTTC CASSPRDTYYNEQFF
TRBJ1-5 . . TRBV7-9 TGTGCCAGCAGCTTAGGGGGGTTGAATCAGCCCCAGCATTTT CASSLGGLNQPQHF
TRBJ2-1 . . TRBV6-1 TGTGCCAGCAGTCCCCGAGGGGGCAATGAGCAGTTCTTC CASSPRGGNEQFF
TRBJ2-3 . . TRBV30 TGTGCCTGGAGTGTATTCGCAGGGGAAGGCACAGATACGCAGTATTTT CAWSVFAGEGTDTQYF
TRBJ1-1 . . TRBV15 TGTGCCACCGGTGACAGGTGGGGGACTGAAGCTTTCTTT CATGDRWGTEAFF
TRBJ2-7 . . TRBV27 TGTGCCAGCAGTTTTGGGGTTCGCTACGAGCAGTACTTC CASSFGVRYEQYF
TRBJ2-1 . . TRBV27 TGTGCCAGCAGTTTAACTTTTCAGGGTGGCTACAATGAGCAGTTCTTC CASSLTFQGGYNEQFF
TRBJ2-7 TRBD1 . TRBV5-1 TGCGCCAGCAGCTATCGACAGGGATTCTACGAGCAGTACTTC CASSYRQGFYEQYF
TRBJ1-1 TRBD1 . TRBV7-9 TGTGCCAGCAGCCCGAGAGGGGGCCCAAACACTGAAGCTTTCTTT CASSPRGGPNTEAFF
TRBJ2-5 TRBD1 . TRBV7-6 TGTGCCAGCAGCTTAGTGATTGGGACAGGGGTCGAGACCCAGTACTTC CASSLVIGTGVETQYF
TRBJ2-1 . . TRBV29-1 TGCAGCGTTTTCGGGATTGAGGCAACCCCGTTCTTC CSVFGIEATPFF
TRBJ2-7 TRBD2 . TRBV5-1 TGCGCCAGCAGGATCCGGGGGGGCTCCTACGAGCAGTACTTC CASRIRGGSYEQYF
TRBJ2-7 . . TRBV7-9 TGTGCCAGCAGCTCGACCTACGAGCAGTACTTC CASSSTYEQYF
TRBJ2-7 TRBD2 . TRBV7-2 TGTGCCAGCAGCTTAGTGTCTAGCGGGGCTTTTTACGAGCAGTACTTC CASSLVSSGAFYEQYF
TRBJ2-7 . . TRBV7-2 TGTGCCAGCAGCTTAACTGCAGGACAGTTCTACGAGCAGTACTTC CASSLTAGQFYEQYF
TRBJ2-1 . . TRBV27 TGTGCCAGCAGTTTATCGGGGGACTTCCAGGTTATGGAGCAGTTCTTC CASSLSGDFQVMEQFF
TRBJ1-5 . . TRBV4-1 TGCGCCAGCAGCCAAGATCCTCCGGGGACTAGCAATCAGCCCCAGCATTTT CASSQDPPGTSNQPQHF
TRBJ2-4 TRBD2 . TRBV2 TGTGCCAGCACCCGGAGCGGGGAGGACATTCAGTACTTC CASTRSGEDIQYF
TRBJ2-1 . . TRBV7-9 TGTGCCAGCAGCTCCCTTAGCAATGAGCAGTTCTTC CASSSLSNEQFF
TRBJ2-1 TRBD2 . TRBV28 TGTGCCAGCAGTTTACGGGCTAGCGGGAGATCCTCCTACAATGAGCAGTTCTTC CASSLRASGRSSYNEQFF
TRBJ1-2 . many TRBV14 TGTGCCAGCAGCCAACCGGGACACAACTATGGCTACACCTTC CASSQPGHNYGYTF
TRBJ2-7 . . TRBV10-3 TGTGCCATCGCAGTTGGGGGGACAGCATTCTACGAGCAGTACTTC CAIAVGGTAFYEQYF
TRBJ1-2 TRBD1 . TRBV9 TGTGCCAGCAGCGTAGGGGACAGCCCTTCATGGGGCTATGGCTACACCTTC CASSVGDSPSWGYGYTF
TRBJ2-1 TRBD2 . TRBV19 TGTGCCAGTAGTATGTTACTAGCGGGATACAATGAGCAGTTCTTC CASSMLLAGYNEQFF
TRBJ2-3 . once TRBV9 TGTGCCAGCAGCGTAGGGGTCGCCACAGATACGCAGTATTTT CASSVGVATDTQYF
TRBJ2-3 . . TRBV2 TGTGCCAGCAGTGGGGACCTTAGCACAGATACGCAGTATTTT CASSGDLSTDTQYF
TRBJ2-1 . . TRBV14 TGTGCCAGCAGCCAAGATGTCGGTTACAATGAGCAGTTCTTC CASSQDVGYNEQFF
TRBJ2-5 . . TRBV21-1 TGTGCCAGCAGCAAAAAGACAGGGGGCCTTCAAGAGACCCAGTACTTC CASSKKTGGLQETQYF
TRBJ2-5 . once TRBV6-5 TGTGCCAGCAGTTACTCAGAGAGTAAAGAGACCCAGTACTTC CASSYSESKETQYF
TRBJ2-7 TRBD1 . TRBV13 TGTGCCAGCAGCTCGGACAGGGCGGGCGAGCAGTACTTC CASSSDRAGEQYF
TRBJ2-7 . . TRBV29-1 TGCAGCGCCACGACAGGCTCCTACGAGCAGTACTTC CSATTGSYEQYF
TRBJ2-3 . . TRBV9 TGTGCCAGCAGCTTTCAGGTGGGGGCCACAGATACGCAGTATTTT CASSFQVGATDTQYF
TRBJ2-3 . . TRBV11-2 TGTGCCAGCAGCTTAAGATATTACAGCGGACCCACAGATACGCAGTATTTT CASSLRYYSGPTDTQYF
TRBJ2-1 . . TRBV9 TGTGCCAGCAGCGTTGGTCTAGGGAACAATGAGCAGTTCTTC CASSVGLGNNEQFF
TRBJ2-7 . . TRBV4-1 TGCGCCAGCAGCCAAGCCCCGGGGACCCTTATAGGCGTCGAGCAGTACTTC CASSQAPGTLIGVEQYF
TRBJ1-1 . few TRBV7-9 TGTGCCAGCAGCTTTGTTCGAGCTGAGACTGAAGCTTTCTTT CASSFVRAETEAFF
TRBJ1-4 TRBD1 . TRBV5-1 TGCGCCAGCAGCTCGGGGTTAATGTTAACAGGGGGGACAGCAACTAATGAAAAACTGTTTTTT CASSSGLMLTGGTATNEKLFF
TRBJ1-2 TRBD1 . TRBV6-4 TGTGCCAGCAGTCCAAGACAGGGCCTCTCGGAGGGCTACACCTTC CASSPRQGLSEGYTF
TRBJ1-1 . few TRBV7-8 TGTGCCAGCAGCTCCGGAAGGCTCGGCACTGAAGCTTTCTTT CASSSGRLGTEAFF
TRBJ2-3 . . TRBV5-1 TGCGCCAGCAGCTTGGATGGAGGGCCCCACACAGATACGCAGTATTTT CASSLDGGPHTDTQYF
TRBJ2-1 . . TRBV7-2 TGTGCCAGCAGCTTAGGGCCAGGGCGCAATGAGCAGTTCTTC CASSLGPGRNEQFF
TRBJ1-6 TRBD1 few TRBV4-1 TGCGCCAGCAGCCATACGACAGGGGGTGGATATAATTCACCCCTCCACTTT CASSHTTGGGYNSPLHF
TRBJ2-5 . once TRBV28 TGTGCCAGCCGTCTGACTGGCAGGCTAGAGACCCAGTACTTC CASRLTGRLETQYF
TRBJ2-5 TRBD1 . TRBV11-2 TGTGCCAGCAGCCCCCGGGGGACAGGCGGGACCCAGTACTTC CASSPRGTGGTQYF
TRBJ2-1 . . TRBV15 TGTGCCACCAGCAGACCAGGGGTCAATGAGCAGTTCTTC CATSRPGVNEQFF
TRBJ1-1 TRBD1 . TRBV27 TGTGCCAGCAGTCCCAGCCTGGGACAGGGGCTCATGAACACTGAAGCTTTCTTT CASSPSLGQGLMNTEAFF
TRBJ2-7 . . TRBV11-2 TGTGCCAGCAGCTTAGCCCAGGGAACCCGGATCGCCTACGAGCAGTACTTC CASSLAQGTRIAYEQYF
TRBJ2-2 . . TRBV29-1 TGCAGCTACCTTCACCACACCGGGGAGCTGTTTTTT CSYLHHTGELFF
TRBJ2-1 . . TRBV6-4 TGTGCCAGCAGTGACTCAGTCTACAATGAGCAGTTCTTC CASSDSVYNEQFF
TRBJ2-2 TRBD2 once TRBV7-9 TGTGCCAGCAGCGGACTAGCGGGAGAAGCCGGGGAGCTGTTTTTT CASSGLAGEAGELFF
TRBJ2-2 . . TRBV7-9 TGTGCCAGCAGCCCTGGAGTTCTAACCGGGGAGCTGTTTTTT CASSPGVLTGELFF
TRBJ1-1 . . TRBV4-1 TGCGCCAGCAGCCAAGGGGGCCCGGTGGCGGTGGGACTGAACACTGAAGCTTTCTTT CASSQGGPVAVGLNTEAFF
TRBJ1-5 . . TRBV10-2 TGCGCCACCCAGGAGGGGGATCCCGCAAATCAGCCCCAGCATTTT CATQEGDPANQPQHF
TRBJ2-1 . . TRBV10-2 TGCGCCAGAACGATATCTGAGCGTGAGCAGTTCTTC CARTISEREQFF
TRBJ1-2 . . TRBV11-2 TGTGCCAGCAGTTTCGGTGGGTTGGCCAGCCACTATGGCTACACCTTC CASSFGGLASHYGYTF
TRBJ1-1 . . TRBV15 TGTGCCACCAGCAGAGACACTCGGACTGAAGCTTTCTTT CATSRDTRTEAFF